Each of the 11 T cell receptor beta chains below was sequenced from the same sample in a study of T cells in localized non-small cell lung cancer. This table comes from immunoSEQ multiplex PCR, and its TCRdb copy is limited to in-frame clones, with some not included. This sample carries about 33,000 clones, around 90% of them seen once, and the ten largest clones take about 3.9%. Specimen: peripheral blood, collected before any cancer treatment. The receptor source for this set is a man between 35 and 75 years old with stage I lung adenocarcinoma.

The chain is built from TRBV30 and TRBJ2-4; D is perhaps TRBD1 (5 bases). The V end was cut by 0 bases, the J end by 3 bases, with 15 bases between. The CDR3 length is 16 residues. Germline V CDR1 and CDR2: GTSNPN, SVGIG (reference sequence). CDR3: CAWSVPAAGLKNIQYF. CDR3 nucleotide sequence: TGTGCCTGGAGTGTACCGGCCGCAGGGCTCAAAAACATTCAGTACTTC.

This chain joins TRBV6-1 and TRBJ1-5, with no clear D. CDR1 is MNHNS and CDR2 is SASEGT in the germline V gene. Trimming removed 1 base from V and 3 bases from J, with 10 bases in between. This CDR3 is built from 15 residues. The CDR3 reads CASSEEAQFNQPQHF. The CDR3 DNA follows: TGTGCCAGCAGTGAAGAGGCCCAGTTCAATCAGCCCCAGCATTTT.

This clone was picked up one time. The chain combines TRBV10-3 with TRBJ2-6; D is unresolved. The CDR3 is 16 residues long. From germline, CDR1 is ENHRY and CDR2 SYGVKD. V was clipped by 6 bases and J by 4 bases, with 16 bases between them. CDR3 sequence reads: CAISPPLAAGANVLTF. The CDR3 DNA reads as TGTGCCATCAGCCCCCCGCTGGCGGCCGGGGCCAACGTCCTGACTTTC.

This sequence joins TRBV4-1 and TRBJ2-1; 7 bases are shared with TRBD1. The CDR3 covers 14 residues. V lost 4 bases and J lost 5; bases outside the gene matches: 5. In germline, CDR1 is MGHRA, CDR2 YSYEKL. The CDR3 bases are TGCGCCAGCAGCCCGGCACAGGGGAACAATGAGCAGTTCTTC. Amino acid sequence: CASSPAQGNNEQFF.

The CDR3: CASSYRDSHNGYTF. The CDR3, as DNA: TGTGCCAGCAGTTACCGGGACAGTCACAATGGCTACACCTTC. This chain joins TRBV6-6 and TRBJ1-2; 7 bases align to TRBD1. CDR3 size: 14 residues. Germline V CDR1 and CDR2: MNHNY, SVGAGI (reference sequence). The junction had 6 bases not matched to a gene; V was cut back by 2 bases and J by 6 bases.

Points on this clone: The junction shows a germline mismatch at one end, possibly a read error. The rearrangement joins TRBV7-7 to TRBJ2-7; D may be TRBD1 (6 bases). This CDR3 is 14 amino acids long. Germline V gives CDR1 SSHAT, CDR2 FNYEAQ (reference sequence). This CDR3 is CASSLGVGDTEQYF. The CDR3 bases are TGTGCTAGCAGCTTAGGGGTCGGGGACACCGAGCAGTACTTC.

V gene TRBV5-6 combines with J gene TRBJ2-7; possible D gene TRBD2, 5 bases. Germline V gene sequence: CDR1 SGHDT, CDR2 YYEEEE. V lost 4 bases, J lost 4 bases, and 6 bases lay in between. The CDR3 runs 11 residues. For the CDR3, the DNA is TGTGCCAGCAGCAGGGAGTACGAGCAGTACTTC. Translation: CASSREYEQYF.

The rearrangement links TRBV27 to TRBJ1-1; 7 bases agree with TRBD1. This CDR3 spans 13 amino acids. Trimming at V came to 5 bases and at J to 4 bases, leaving 4 bases not matched to a gene. Per germline, CDR1 MNHEY and CDR2 SMNVEV (reference sequence). The CDR3 loop reads CASSIDRATEAFF. For the CDR3, the DNA is TGTGCCAGCAGTATCGACAGGGCCACTGAAGCTTTCTTT.

The chain joins TRBV9 to TRBJ2-5, with 11 bases fitting TRBD2. The V gene's germline CDR1 is SGDLS and CDR2 YYNGEE. V dropped 2 bases and J dropped 4; count of bases not matched to a gene: 7. This CDR3 region has 16 residues. The CDR3, as DNA: TGTGCCAGCAGCGTTAGCGGGGGGGCCTCAGGAGAGACCCAGTACTTC. Amino acid sequence: CASSVSGGASGETQYF.

The rearrangement joins TRBV6-5 to TRBJ1-2; 9 bases align to TRBD1. This CDR3 region has 15 residues. V was pared by 4 bases and J by 4 bases, with 7 bases of the junction left unmatched. The germline gives CDR1 MNHEY, CDR2 SVGAGI. The CDR3 bases are TGTGCCAGCAGTTCCCCGGACAGGGGAGCCTATGGCTACACCTTC. Residues: CASSSPDRGAYGYTF.

The chain employs TRBV11-2 and TRBJ1-2; TRBD1 is a possible D gene (6 bases). Germline loops: CDR1 SGHAT, CDR2 FQNNGV. The ends were cut back, 5 bases at V and 8 bases at J, with 18 bases in the middle. There are 14 residues in the CDR3. The CDR3 protein is CASSPGVLSEGYTF. The CDR3 bases are TGTGCCAGCAGCCCAGGGGTGCTTTCGGAAGGCTACACCTTC.